A single sample is the source of the 3 T cell receptor beta chains below, sequenced in a study of response to subunit inactivated influenza vaccine. One entry per CDR3 protein results from TCRdb running MiXCR on the RT-PCR reads. The profile shows fewer than 700,000 distinct CDR3 sequences, approximately 13% of them singletons. The sequencing here drew on PBMCs from blood, taken more than 35 days after vaccination. Receptors were obtained from a man aged 50-59 years who received an inactivated influenza vaccine.

This clonotype was found many times. The gene calls are TRBV20-1 and TRBJ2-3; D is unresolved. Germline CDR1 reads DFQATT; CDR2 reads SNEGSKA (reference sequence). This CDR3 spans 13 amino acids. V was pared by 3 bases and J by 4 bases, with 11 bases between. The CDR3 region is CSASSPGPDTQYF. CDR3 nucleotide sequence: TGCAGTGCTAGCTCGCCCGGTCCAGATACGCAGTATTTT.

The chain recombines TRBV6-2 or TRBV6-3 with TRBJ2-5; D call uncertain. CDR3 size: 13 residues. The germline CDR1 and CDR2 sequences are MNHEY and SVGEGT. Trimming left V 0 bases short and J 7 bases short, with 9 bases between. The chain's CDR3 is CASSYSSYGTQYF. The CDR3 DNA reads as TGTGCCAGCAGTTACTCGAGTTACGGGACCCAGTACTTC.

This clonotype came up many times. V usage is TRBV7-9 and J usage is TRBJ2-1; TRBD1 matches 9 bases. The CDR3 spans 14 residues. Looked up from germline, CDR1 is SEHNR and CDR2 is FQNEAQ (reference sequence). Trimming removed 4 bases from V and 5 bases from J; junction bases left unmatched: 3. The CDR3 DNA follows: TGTGCCAGCAGCTCCGGGACAGGGCACAATGAGCAGTTCTTC. Residues: CASSSGTGHNEQFF.